The T cell receptor (beta chain) described here comes from a study of T cell changes during pregnancy in multiple sclerosis. Measured with immunoSEQ multiplex PCR; TCRdb has only the in-frame clones, and not every one. The sample records about 40,000 clones, approximately 88% being singletons. Germline V gene lookup returns CDR1 PRHDT and CDR2 FYEKMQ (reference sequence). CDR3 length: 14 residues. Trimming took 5 bases from V and 3 from J, leaving 14 bases between them. The input for sequencing was peripheral blood, taken in the first trimester of pregnancy. This chain links TRBV13 with TRBJ2-7, with TRBD1 as a possible D gene (6 bases). This TCR was recovered from a female donor in good health, enrolled as a control in a pregnancy study. CDR3 amino acids: CASSPRDTYYEQYF. The CDR3 coding sequence is TGTGCCAGCAGCCCCCGGGACACCTACTACGAGCAGTACTTC.